One sample yielded the 2 T cell receptor beta chains listed below, sequenced in a study of cytomegalovirus exposure and HLA in healthy donors. The PCR employed 60 Vbeta primers together with 13 Jbeta primers. Profiling relied on immunoSEQ multiplex PCR, and the TCRdb table lists in-frame clones only, not all of them. The sample consists of roughly 180,000 clones, approximately 85% of them appearing once. The specimen was PBMCs. The receptors stem from a girl aged 10 to 17 in good health and CMV-seropositive.

CDR3 sequence reads: CASSTARDQPQHF. The DNA of the CDR3 is TGTGCCAGCAGTACCGCCCGCGATCAGCCCCAGCATTTT. The chain uses TRBV6-5 and TRBJ1-5; no definite D call. V lost 5 bases and J 5 bases, leaving 10 bases between the germline ends. Germline loops: CDR1 MNHEY, CDR2 SVGAGI. The CDR3 length is 13 residues.

The chain couples TRBV5-1 to TRBJ2-1; 15 bases match TRBD2. Per germline, CDR1 SGHRS and CDR2 YFSETQ. This CDR3 has 17 amino acids. Trimming at V came to 7 bases and at J to 4 bases, leaving 9 bases not matched to a gene. CDR3 in amino acids: CASGQTGTSGGYNEQFF. CDR3 bases: TGCGCCAGCGGCCAAACTGGGACTAGCGGGGGGTACAATGAGCAGTTCTTC.